This TCR beta chain was found in a study of spatial heterogeneity in lung cancer. Each CDR3 protein is one row after TCRdb ran MiXCR on the 5' RACE reads. The sample consists of some 11,000 distinct CDR3 sequences, around 6.9% of them appearing once. This clonotype has a count of ten or more. Its antigen is not identified. This beta chain represents an off-target read in a library built for alpha chains; its size is of limited meaning. This sample's time point: sample taken at primary tumor resection. Unsorted whole RNA from tumor, nontumor lung or frozen PBMC underwent sequencing. Regarding the study as a whole: Resection blood, more than follow-up blood, showed ubiquitous expanded tumor TCRs.

The germline CDR1 and CDR2 sequences are MDHEN and SYDVKM. With 3 bases removed from V and 6 bases from J, the gap between germline ends came to 12 bases. The CDR3 loop spans 14 amino acids. The TCR comes from a male donor with early-stage non-small cell lung cancer. The chain uses TRBV28 and TRBJ1-5; D might be TRBD1 (6 bases). This sample comprised PBMCs, obtained at surgery. The DNA for the CDR3 is TGTGCCAGCAGTTTCCCAGGGGCCGGTCAGCCCCAGCATTTT. Its translation: CASSFPGAGQPQHF.